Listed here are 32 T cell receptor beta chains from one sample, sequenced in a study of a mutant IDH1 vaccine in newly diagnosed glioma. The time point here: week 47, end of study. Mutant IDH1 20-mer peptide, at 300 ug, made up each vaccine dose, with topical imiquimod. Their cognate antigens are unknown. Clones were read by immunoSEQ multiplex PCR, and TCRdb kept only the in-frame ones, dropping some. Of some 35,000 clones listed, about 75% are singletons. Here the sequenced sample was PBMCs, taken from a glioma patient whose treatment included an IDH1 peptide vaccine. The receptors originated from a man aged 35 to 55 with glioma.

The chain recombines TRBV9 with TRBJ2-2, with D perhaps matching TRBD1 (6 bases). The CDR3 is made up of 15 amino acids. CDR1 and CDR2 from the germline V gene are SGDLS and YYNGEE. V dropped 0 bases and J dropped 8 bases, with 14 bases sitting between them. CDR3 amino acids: CASSVGDTESGELFF. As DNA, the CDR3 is TGTGCCAGCAGCGTAGGGGACACTGAGTCGGGGGAGCTGTTTTTT.

As DNA, the CDR3 is TGTGCCAGCAGTCTGGCGGGGGAGACCCAGTACTTC. It translates to CASSLAGETQYF. This chain uses TRBV7-7 with TRBJ2-5; TRBD2 might be the D (6 bases). Germline V CDR1 and CDR2: SSHAT, FNYEAQ (reference sequence). Trimming shortened V by 6 bases and J by 5 bases, and 10 bases separated the two germline ends. CDR3 length: 12 residues.

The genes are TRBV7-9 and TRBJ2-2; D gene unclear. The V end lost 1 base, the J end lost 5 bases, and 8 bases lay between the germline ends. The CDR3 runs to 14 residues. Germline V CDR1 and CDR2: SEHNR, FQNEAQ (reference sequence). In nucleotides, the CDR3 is TGTGCCAGCAGCTTAGGCGGAACGACCGGGGAGCTGTTTTTT. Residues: CASSLGGTTGELFF.

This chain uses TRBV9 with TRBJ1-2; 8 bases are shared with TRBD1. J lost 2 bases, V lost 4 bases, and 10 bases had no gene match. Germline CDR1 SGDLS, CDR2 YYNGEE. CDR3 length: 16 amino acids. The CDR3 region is CASSLGQGTLNYGYTF. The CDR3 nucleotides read TGTGCCAGCAGCCTCGGACAGGGAACATTAAACTATGGCTACACCTTC.

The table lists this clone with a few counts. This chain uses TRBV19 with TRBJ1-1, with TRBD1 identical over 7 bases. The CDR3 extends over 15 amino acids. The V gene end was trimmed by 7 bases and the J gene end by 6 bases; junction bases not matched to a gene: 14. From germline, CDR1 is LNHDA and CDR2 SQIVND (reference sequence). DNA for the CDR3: TGTGCCAGTACCTCGGACAGGCGGGCTTCTTCTGAAGCTTTCTTT. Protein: CASTSDRRASSEAFF.

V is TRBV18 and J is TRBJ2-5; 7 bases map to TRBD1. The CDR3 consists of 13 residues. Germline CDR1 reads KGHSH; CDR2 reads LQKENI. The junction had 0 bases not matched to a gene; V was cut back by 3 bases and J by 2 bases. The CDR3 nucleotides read TGTGCCAGCTCACCGGGACAGCAAGAGACCCAGTACTTC. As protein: CASSPGQQETQYF.

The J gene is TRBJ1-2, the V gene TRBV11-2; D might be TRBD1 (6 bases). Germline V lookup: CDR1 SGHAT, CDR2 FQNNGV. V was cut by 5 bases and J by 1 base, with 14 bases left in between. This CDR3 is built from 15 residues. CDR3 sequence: CASSHGGALNYGYTF. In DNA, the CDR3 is TGTGCCAGCAGCCACGGGGGGGCCCTTAACTATGGCTACACCTTC.

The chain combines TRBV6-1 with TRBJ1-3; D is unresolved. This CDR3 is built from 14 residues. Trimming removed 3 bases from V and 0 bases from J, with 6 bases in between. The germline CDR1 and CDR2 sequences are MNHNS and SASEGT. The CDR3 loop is CASSDPTSGNTIYF. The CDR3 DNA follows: TGTGCCAGCAGTGACCCAACCTCTGGAAACACCATATATTTT.

This CDR3 is CASSESELGVNTEAFF. The CDR3, as DNA: TGCGCCAGCAGTGAGTCGGAGTTAGGGGTGAACACTGAAGCTTTCTTT. V and J are TRBV10-2 and TRBJ1-1, with D perhaps TRBD1 (5 bases). Between the trimmed V and J ends, which lost 0 bases and 0 bases, there was a span of 11 bases. Looked up from germline, CDR1 is WSHSY and CDR2 is SAAADI. The CDR3 is 16 amino acids.

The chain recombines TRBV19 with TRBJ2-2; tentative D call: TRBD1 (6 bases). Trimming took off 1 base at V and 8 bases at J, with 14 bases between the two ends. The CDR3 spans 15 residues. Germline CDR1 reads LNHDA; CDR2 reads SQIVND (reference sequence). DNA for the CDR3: TGTGCCAGTAGTATAGGCCAGGGGAACTTGGGGGAGCTGTTTTTT. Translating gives CASSIGQGNLGELFF.

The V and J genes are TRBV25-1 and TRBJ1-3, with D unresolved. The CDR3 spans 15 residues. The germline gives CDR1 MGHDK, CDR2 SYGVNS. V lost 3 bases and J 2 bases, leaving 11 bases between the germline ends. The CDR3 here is CASSDWLGTGNTIYF. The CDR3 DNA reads TGTGCCAGCAGTGATTGGTTGGGTACTGGAAACACCATATATTTT.

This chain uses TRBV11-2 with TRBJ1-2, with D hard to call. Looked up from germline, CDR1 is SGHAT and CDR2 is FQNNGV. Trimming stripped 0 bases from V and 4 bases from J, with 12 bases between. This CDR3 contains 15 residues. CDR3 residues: CASSLDLRPPYGYTF. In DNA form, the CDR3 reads TGTGCCAGCAGCTTAGATCTGAGGCCGCCCTATGGCTACACCTTC.

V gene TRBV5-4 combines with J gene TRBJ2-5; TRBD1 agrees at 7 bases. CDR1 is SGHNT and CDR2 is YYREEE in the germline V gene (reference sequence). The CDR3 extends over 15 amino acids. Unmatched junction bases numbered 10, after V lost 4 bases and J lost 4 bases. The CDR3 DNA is TGTGCCAGCAGCGACCTTGGGGGACAGTTAGAGACCCAGTACTTC. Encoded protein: CASSDLGGQLETQYF.

The CDR3: CASSQKVRGQGRSITNQPQHF. DNA of the CDR3: TGCGCCAGCAGCCAAAAAGTCCGCGGACAGGGTCGTTCAATTACCAATCAGCCCCAGCATTTT. This rearrangement joins TRBV4-1 to TRBJ1-5; 8 nucleotides match TRBD1. V dropped 2 bases and J dropped 3; count of bases not matched to a gene: 21. The CDR3 is made up of 21 amino acids. The germline gives CDR1 MGHRA, CDR2 YSYEKL.

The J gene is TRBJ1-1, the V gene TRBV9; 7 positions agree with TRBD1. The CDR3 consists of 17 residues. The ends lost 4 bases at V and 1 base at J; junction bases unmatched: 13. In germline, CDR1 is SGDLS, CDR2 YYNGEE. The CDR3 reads CASSQRGGGLKNTEAFF. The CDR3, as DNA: TGTGCCAGCAGCCAGAGGGGAGGGGGCCTGAAGAACACTGAAGCTTTCTTT.

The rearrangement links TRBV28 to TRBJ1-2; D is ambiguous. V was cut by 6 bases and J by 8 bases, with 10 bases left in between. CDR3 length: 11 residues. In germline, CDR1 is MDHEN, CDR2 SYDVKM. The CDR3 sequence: CASSPLSGYTF. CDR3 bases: TGTGCCAGCAGCCCTCTGAGCGGCTACACCTTC.

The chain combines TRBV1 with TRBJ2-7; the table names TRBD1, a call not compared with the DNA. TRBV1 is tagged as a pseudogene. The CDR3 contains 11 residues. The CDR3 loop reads CTSSPGYEQYV. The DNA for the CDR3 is TGCACCAGCAGCCCAGGTTATGAGCAGTACGTC.

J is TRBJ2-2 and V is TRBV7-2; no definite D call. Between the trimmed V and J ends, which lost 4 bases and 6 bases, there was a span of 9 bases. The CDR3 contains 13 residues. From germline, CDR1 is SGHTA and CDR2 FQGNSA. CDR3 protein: CASSSRSPGELFF. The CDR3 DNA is TGTGCCAGCAGCTCCAGGAGCCCCGGGGAGCTGTTTTTT.

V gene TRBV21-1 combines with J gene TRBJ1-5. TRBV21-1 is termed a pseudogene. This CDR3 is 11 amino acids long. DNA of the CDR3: TGTGCCAGCCCGGGGTTGGCGGCCCAGCATTTT. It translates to CASPGLAAQHF.

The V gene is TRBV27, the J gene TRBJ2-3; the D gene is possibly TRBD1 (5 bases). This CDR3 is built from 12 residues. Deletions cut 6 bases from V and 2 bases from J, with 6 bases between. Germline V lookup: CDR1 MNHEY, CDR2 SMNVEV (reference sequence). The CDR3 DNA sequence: TGTGCCAGCAGCGGACACACAGATACGCAGTATTTT. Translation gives CASSGHTDTQYF.

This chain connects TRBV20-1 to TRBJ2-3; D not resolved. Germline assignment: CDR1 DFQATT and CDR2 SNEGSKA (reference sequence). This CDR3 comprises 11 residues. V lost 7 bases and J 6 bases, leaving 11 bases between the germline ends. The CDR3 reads CSGVTRDTQYF. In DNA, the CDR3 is TGCAGTGGGGTGACGAGGGATACGCAGTATTTT.

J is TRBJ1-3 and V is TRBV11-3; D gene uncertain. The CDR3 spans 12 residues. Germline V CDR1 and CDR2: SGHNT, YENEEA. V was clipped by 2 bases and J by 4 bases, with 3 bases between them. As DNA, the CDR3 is TGTGCCAGCAGCTTAAACGGAAACACCATATATTTT. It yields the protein CASSLNGNTIYF.

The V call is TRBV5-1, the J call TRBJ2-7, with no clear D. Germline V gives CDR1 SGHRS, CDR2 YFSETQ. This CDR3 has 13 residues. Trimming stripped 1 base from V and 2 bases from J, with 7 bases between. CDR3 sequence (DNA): TGCGCCAGCAGCTTGAAGGGCACCTACGAGCAGTACTTC. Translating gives CASSLKGTYEQYF. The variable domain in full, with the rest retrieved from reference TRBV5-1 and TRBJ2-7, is KAGVTQTPRYLIKTRGQQVTLSCSPISGHRSVSWYQQTPGQGLQFLFEYFSETQRNKGNFPGRFSGRQFSNSRSEMNVSTLELGDSALYLCASSLKGTYEQYFGPGTRLTVT.

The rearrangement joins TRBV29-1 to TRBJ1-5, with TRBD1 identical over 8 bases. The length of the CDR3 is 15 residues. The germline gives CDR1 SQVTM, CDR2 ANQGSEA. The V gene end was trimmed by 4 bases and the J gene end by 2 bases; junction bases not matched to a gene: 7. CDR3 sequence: CSVGLTGGGNQPQHF. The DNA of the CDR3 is TGCAGCGTTGGTCTAACAGGGGGGGGCAATCAGCCCCAGCATTTT.

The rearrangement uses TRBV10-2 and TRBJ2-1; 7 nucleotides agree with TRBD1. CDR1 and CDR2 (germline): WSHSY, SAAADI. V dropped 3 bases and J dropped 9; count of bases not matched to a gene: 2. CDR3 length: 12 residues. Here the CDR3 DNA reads TGCGCCAGCAGTGACGCAGGGGGTGAGCAGTTCTTC. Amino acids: CASSDAGGEQFF.

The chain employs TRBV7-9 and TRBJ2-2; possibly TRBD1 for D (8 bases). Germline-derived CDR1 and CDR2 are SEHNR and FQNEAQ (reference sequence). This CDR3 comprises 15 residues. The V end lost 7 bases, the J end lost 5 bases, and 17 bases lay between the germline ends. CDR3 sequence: CASTKGGDRTGELFF. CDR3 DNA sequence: TGTGCCAGCACCAAAGGGGGGGACAGGACCGGGGAGCTGTTTTTT.

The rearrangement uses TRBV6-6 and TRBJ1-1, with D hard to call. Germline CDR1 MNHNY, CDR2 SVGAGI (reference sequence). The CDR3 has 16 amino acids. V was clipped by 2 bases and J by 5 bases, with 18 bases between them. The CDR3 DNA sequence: TGTGCCAGCAGTTACCCAATTCCGGGGAGAAGGACTGAAGCTTTCTTT. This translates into CASSYPIPGRRTEAFF.

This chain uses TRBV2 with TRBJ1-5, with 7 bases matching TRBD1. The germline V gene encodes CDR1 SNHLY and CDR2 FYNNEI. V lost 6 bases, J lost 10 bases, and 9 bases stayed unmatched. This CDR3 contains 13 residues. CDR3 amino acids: CASSSGGGHPQHF. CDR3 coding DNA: TGTGCCAGCAGCTCAGGGGGGGGTCACCCCCAGCATTTT.

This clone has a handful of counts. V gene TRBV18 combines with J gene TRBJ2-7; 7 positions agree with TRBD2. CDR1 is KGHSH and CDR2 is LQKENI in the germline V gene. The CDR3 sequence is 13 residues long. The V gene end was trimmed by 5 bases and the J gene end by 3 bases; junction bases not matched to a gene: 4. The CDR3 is CASSGASGYEQYV. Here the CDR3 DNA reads TGTGCCAGCTCAGGGGCTAGCGGCTACGAGCAGTACGTC.

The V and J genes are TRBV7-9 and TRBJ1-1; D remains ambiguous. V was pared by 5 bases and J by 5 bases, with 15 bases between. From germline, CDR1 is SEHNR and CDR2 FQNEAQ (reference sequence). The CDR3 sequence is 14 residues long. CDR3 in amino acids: CASSPVWFGTEAFF. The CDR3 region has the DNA TGTGCCAGCAGCCCCGTATGGTTCGGGACTGAAGCTTTCTTT. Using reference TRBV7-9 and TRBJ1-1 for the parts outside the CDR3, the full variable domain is DTGVSQNPRHKITKRGQNVTFRCDPISEHNRLYWYRQTLGQGPEFLTYFQNEAQLEKSRLLSDRFSAERPKGSFSTLEIQRTEQGDSAMYLCASSPVWFGTEAFFGQGTRLTVV.

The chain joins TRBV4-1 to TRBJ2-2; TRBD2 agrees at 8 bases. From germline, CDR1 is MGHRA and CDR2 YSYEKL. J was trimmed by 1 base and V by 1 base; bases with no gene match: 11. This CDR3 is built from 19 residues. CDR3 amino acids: CASSQGPLQREQNTGELFF. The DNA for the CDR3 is TGCGCCAGCAGCCAAGGACCACTTCAGCGGGAGCAGAACACCGGGGAGCTGTTTTTT.

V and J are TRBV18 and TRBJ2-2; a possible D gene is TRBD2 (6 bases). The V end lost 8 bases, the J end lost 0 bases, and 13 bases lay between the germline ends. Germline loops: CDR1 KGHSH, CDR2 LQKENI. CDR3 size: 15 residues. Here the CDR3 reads CASQSGTSNTGELFF. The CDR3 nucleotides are TGTGCCAGCCAGTCCGGGACTTCGAACACCGGGGAGCTGTTTTTT. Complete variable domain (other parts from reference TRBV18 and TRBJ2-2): NAGVMQNPRHLVRRRGQEARLRCSPMKGHSHVYWYRQLPEEGLKFMVYLQKENIIDESGMPKERFSAEFPKEGPSILRIQQVVRGDSAAYFCASQSGTSNTGELFFGEGSRLTVL.